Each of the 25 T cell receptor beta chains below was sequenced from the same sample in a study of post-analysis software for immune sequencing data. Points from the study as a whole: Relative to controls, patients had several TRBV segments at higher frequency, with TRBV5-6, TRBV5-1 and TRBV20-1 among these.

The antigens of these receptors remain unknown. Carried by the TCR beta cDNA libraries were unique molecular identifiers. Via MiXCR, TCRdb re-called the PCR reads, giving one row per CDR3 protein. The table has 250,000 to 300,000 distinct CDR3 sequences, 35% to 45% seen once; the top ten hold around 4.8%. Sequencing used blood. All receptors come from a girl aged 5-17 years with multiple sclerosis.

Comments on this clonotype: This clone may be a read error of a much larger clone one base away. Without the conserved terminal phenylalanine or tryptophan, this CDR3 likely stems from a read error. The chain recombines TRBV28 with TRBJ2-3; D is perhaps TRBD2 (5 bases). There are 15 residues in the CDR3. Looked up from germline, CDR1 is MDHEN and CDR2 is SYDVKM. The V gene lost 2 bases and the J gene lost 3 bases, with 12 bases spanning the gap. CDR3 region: CASSLEGSRTDTQYL. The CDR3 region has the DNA TGTGCCAGCAGTTTAGAGGGTTCGAGGACAGATACGCAGTATTTG.

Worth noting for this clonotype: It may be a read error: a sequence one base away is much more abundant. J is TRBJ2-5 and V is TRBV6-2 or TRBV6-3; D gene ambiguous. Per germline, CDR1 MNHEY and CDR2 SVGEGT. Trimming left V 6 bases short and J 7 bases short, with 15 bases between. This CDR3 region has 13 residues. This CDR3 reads CASSPGPWGTQYF. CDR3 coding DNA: TGTGCCAGCAGCCCGGGTCCTTGGGGGACCCAGTACTTC.

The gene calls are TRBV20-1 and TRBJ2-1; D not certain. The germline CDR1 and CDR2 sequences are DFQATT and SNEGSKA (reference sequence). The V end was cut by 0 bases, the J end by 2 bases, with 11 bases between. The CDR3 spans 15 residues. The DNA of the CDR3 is TGCAGTGCTAGAGAATCGGGCGGAGCCTACAATGAGCAGTTCTTC. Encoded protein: CSARESGGAYNEQFF.

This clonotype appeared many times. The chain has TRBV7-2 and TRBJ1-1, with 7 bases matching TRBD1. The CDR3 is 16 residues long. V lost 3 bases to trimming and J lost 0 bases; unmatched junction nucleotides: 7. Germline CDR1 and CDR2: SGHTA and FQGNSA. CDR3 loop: CASSFRSGGLNTEAFF. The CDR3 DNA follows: TGTGCCAGCAGCTTCCGGTCAGGGGGTTTGAACACTGAAGCTTTCTTT.

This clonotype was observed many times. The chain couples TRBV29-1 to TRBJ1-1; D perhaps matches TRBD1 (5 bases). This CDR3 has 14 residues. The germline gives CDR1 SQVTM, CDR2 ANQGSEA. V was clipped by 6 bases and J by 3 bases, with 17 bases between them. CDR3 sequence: CSVGGRLGDTEAFF. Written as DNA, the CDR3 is TGCAGCGTCGGGGGGAGATTGGGGGACACTGAAGCTTTCTTT.

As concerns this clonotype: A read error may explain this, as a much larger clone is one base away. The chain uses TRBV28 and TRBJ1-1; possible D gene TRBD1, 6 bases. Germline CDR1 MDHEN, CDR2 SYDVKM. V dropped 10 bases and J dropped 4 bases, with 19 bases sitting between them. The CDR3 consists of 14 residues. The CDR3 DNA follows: TGTGCCAACAATACCGAGGGGGGTTTCACTGAAGCTTTCTTT. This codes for CANNTEGGFTEAFF.

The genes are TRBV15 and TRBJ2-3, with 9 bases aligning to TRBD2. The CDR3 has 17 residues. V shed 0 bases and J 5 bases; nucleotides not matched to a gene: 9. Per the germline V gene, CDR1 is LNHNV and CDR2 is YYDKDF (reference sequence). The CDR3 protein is CATSRDQTSGVLDTQYF. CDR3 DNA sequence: TGTGCCACCAGCAGAGATCAGACTAGCGGTGTCTTAGATACGCAGTATTTT.

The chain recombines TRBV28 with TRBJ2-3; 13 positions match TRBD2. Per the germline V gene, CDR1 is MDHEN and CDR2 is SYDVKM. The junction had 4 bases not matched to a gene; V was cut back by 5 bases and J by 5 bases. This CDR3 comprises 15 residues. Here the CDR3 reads CASSIGLAGEDTQYF. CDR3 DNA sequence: TGTGCCAGCAGTATCGGACTAGCGGGAGAAGATACGCAGTATTTT.

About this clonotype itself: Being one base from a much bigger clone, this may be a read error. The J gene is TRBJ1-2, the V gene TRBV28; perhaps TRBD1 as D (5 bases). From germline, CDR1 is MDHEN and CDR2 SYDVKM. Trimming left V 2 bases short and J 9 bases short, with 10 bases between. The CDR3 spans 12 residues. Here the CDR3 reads CASSLSRASYTF. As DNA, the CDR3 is TGTGCCAGCAGTTTAAGCAGGGCTAGCTACACCTTC.

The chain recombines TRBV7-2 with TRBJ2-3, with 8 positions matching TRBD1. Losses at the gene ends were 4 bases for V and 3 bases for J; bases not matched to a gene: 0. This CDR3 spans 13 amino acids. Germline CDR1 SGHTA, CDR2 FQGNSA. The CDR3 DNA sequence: TGTGCCAGCAGCTGGACAGGGACAGATACGCAGTATTTT. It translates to CASSWTGTDTQYF.

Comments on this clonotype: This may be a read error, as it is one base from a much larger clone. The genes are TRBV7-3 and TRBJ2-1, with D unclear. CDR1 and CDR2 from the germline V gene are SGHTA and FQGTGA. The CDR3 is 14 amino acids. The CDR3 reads CASSPQAFYDEQFF. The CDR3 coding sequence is TGTGCCAGCAGCCCTCAGGCGTTCTACGATGAGCAGTTCTTC.

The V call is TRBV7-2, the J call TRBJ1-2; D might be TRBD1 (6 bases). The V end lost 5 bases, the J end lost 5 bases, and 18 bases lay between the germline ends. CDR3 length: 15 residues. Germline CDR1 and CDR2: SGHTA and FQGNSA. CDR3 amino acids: CASSRGAGVGYGYTF. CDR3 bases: TGTGCCAGCAGCAGAGGCGCAGGGGTAGGGTATGGCTACACCTTC. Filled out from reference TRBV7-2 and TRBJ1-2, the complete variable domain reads GAGVSQSPSNKVTEKGKDVELRCDPISGHTALYWYRQSLGQGLEFLIYFQGNSAPDKSGLPSDRFSAERTGGSVSTLTIQRTQQEDSAVYLCASSRGAGVGYGYTFGSGTRLTVV.

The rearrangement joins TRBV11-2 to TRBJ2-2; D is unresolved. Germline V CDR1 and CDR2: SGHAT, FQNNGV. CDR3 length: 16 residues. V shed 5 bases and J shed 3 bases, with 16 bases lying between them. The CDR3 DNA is TGTGCCAGCAGCCCCTCCGCAGACCGACACACCGGGGAGCTGTTTTTT. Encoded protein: CASSPSADRHTGELFF.

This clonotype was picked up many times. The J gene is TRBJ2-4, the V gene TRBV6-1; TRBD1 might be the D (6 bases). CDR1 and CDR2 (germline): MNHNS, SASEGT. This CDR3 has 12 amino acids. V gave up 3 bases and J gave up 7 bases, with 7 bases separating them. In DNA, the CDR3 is TGTGCCAGCAGTGACCAGGGGAACATTCAGTACTTC. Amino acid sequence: CASSDQGNIQYF.

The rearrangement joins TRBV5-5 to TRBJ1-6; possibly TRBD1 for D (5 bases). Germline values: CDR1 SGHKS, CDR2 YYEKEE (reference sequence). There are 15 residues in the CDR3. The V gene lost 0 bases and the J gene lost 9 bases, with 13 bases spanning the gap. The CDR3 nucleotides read TGTGCCAGCAGCTTGGACCCCGCAGGGAGTTCACCCCTCCACTTT. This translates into CASSLDPAGSSPLHF.

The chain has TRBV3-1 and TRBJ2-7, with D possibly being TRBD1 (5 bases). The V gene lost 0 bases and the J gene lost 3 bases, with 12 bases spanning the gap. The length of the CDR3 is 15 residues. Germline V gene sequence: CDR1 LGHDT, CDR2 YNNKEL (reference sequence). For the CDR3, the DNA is TGTGCCAGCAGCCAAGATGAAGGGGAAGGCTACGAGCAGTACTTC. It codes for CASSQDEGEGYEQYF.

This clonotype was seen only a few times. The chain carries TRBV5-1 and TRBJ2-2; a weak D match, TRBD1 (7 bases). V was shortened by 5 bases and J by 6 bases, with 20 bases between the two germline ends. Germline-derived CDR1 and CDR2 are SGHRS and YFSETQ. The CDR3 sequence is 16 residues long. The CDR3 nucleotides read TGCGCCAGCAGGCGGGACGAGGGGGCTGGAGCCGGGGAGCTGTTTTTT. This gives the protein CASRRDEGAGAGELFF.

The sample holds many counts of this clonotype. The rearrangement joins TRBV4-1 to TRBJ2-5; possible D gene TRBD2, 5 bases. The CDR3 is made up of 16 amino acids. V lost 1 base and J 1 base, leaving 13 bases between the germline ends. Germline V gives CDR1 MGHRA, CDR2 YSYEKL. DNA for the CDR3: TGCGCCAGCAGCCAAGGGACCCGGGGTCTCCAAGAGACCCAGTACTTC. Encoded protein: CASSQGTRGLQETQYF.

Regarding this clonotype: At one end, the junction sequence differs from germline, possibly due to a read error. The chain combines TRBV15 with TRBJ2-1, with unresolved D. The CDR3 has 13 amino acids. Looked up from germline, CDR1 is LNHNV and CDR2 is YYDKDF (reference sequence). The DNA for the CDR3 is TGTGCCACCAGCGGAGACCGTTGCTCCGAGCAGTTCTTC. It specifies CATSGDRCSEQFF. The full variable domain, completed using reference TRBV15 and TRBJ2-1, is DAMVIQNPRYQVTQFGKPVTLSCSQTLNHNVMYWYQQKSSQAPKLLFHYYDKDFNNEADTPDNFQSRRPNTSFCFLDIRSPGLGDTAMYLCATSGDRCSEQFFGPGTRLTVL.

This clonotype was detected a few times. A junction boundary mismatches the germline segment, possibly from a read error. Here the CDR3 DNA reads TGCGTCAGCAGCTGGGAAGAGACCCAGTACTTC. This gives the protein CVSSWEETQYF. The rearrangement joins TRBV5-1 to TRBJ2-5, with D hard to call. CDR1 is SGHRS and CDR2 is YFSETQ in the germline V gene. This CDR3 region has 11 residues.

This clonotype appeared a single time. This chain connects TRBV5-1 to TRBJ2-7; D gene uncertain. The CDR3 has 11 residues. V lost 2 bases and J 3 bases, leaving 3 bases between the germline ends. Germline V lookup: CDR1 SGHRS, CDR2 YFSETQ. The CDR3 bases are TGCGCCAGCAGCTTTAACTACGAGCAGTACTTC. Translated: CASSFNYEQYF.

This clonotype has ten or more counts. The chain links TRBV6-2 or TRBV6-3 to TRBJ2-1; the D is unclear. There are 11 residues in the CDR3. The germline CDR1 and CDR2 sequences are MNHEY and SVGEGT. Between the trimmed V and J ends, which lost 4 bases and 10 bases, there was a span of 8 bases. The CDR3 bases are TGTGCCAGCAGTTTCGGCCGGGAGCAGTTCTTC. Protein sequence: CASSFGREQFF.

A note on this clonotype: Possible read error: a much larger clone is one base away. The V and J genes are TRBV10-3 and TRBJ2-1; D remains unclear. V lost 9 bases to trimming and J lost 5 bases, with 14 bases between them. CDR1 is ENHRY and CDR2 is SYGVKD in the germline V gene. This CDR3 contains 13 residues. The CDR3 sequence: CAINGEADNEQFF. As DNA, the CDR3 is TGTGCCATTAACGGAGAGGCTGACAATGAGCAGTTCTTC.

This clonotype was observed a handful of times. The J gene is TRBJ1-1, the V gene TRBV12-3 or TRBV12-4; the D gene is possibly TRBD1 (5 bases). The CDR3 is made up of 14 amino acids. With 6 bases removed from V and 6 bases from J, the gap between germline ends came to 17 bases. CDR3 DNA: TGTGCCAGCAGGGCCGGTTATGGGGCCCCTGAAGCTTTCTTT. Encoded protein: CASRAGYGAPEAFF.

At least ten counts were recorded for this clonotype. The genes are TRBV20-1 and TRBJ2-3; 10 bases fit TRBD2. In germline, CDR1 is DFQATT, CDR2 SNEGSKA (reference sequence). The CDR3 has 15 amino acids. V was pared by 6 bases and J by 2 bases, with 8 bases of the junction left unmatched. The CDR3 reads CSAGSSGGHTDTQYF. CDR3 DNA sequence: TGCAGTGCGGGATCTAGCGGGGGTCACACAGATACGCAGTATTTT.